The 31 T cell receptor beta chains in this list originate from one sample, sequenced in a study of CD8+CD57+ T cells in acquired aplastic anemia. Using genomic DNA as the template, TCR beta VDJ and CDR3 profiling was carried out. TCRdb passed the reads through MiXCR, listing each CDR3 protein once. This table has about 210,000 distinct CDR3 sequences, around 60% appearing once. The sample taken for sequencing was sorted CD4+, CD8+, or CD8+CD57+ T cells (not recorded which) from PBMCs. The source of these receptors is a human donor in good health.

The gene calls are TRBV9 and TRBJ1-1; D gene unclear. The V end lost 4 bases, the J end lost 6 bases, and 16 bases lay between the germline ends. The CDR3 has 14 amino acids. The germline V gene encodes CDR1 SGDLS and CDR2 YYNGEE. The CDR3 sequence: CASSQVAGGPEAFF. As DNA, the CDR3 is TGTGCCAGCAGCCAAGTGGCGGGTGGCCCTGAAGCTTTCTTT.

This sequence joins TRBV7-8 and TRBJ1-6; the D gene is possibly TRBD1 (6 bases). V gave up 5 bases and J gave up 6 bases, with 23 bases separating them. The CDR3 is 18 residues long. Germline CDR1 is SGHVS and CDR2 is FQNEAQ. Here the CDR3 reads CASSPEGGAGAGNSPLHF. In nucleotides, the CDR3 is TGTGCCAGCAGCCCAGAGGGGGGGGCTGGGGCCGGTAATTCACCCCTCCACTTT. Looking up the rest from reference TRBV7-8 and TRBJ1-6 gives the full variable domain: GAGVSQSPRYKVAKRGQDVALRCDPISGHVSLFWYQQALGQGPEFLTYFQNEAQLDKSGLPSDRFFAERPEGSVSTLKIQRTQQEDSAVYLCASSPEGGAGAGNSPLHFGNGTRLTVT.

The J gene is TRBJ2-3, the V gene TRBV25-1; 7 nucleotides match TRBD2. This CDR3 has 17 residues. Germline loops: CDR1 MGHDK, CDR2 SYGVNS. The junction had 11 bases not matched to a gene; V was cut back by 1 base and J by 4 bases. The CDR3 loop reads CASSEWASGEVSDTQYF. Written as DNA, the CDR3 is TGTGCCAGCAGTGAATGGGCTAGCGGAGAGGTGTCAGATACGCAGTATTTT.

The chain combines TRBV20-1 with TRBJ2-5, with 11 bases that match TRBD2. Germline V lookup: CDR1 DFQATT, CDR2 SNEGSKA (reference sequence). This CDR3 region has 15 residues. V shed 6 bases and J 1 base; nucleotides not matched to a gene: 7. The CDR3, as DNA: TGCAGTGCCCGACTAGCGGGGCCCAGCCAAGAGACCCAGTACTTC. This sequence encodes CSARLAGPSQETQYF.

This clonotype was detected ten times or more. The genes are TRBV6-5 and TRBJ2-7; D call uncertain. From germline, CDR1 is MNHEY and CDR2 SVGAGI. The CDR3 is made up of 14 amino acids. V shed 0 bases and J shed 2 bases, with 8 bases lying between them. The CDR3, as DNA: TGTGCCAGCAGTTACTCGCCGGTTACCTACGAGCAGTACTTC. It specifies CASSYSPVTYEQYF.

The gene calls are TRBV7-6 and TRBJ1-4, with a weak D call TRBD1 (5 bases). Trimming took off 4 bases at V and 0 bases at J, with 12 bases between the two ends. Germline assignment: CDR1 SGHVS and CDR2 FNYEAQ. The CDR3 length is 16 residues. The CDR3 bases are TGTGCCAGCAGCTCGGTCGGGGCAGCAACTAATGAAAAACTGTTTTTT. Its translation is CASSSVGAATNEKLFF.

The chain is built from TRBV7-2 and TRBJ2-1, with 8 positions matching TRBD2. CDR3 length: 13 residues. Germline CDR1 is SGHTA and CDR2 is FQGNSA. V dropped 1 base and J dropped 14; count of bases not matched to a gene: 7. CDR3 sequence reads: CASSLGRSGGKFF. CDR3 in DNA: TGTGCCAGCAGCTTAGGTCGAAGCGGGGGAAAGTTCTTC.

The table lists this clonotype with a few counts. The CDR3 DNA reads as TGCAGCGTTGAAGATCTTGACAGGGCTATGGAGACCCAGTACTTC. This encodes CSVEDLDRAMETQYF. This sequence joins TRBV29-1 and TRBJ2-5; TRBD1 agrees at 7 bases. J gave up 5 bases and V 0 bases, and 9 bases lay outside the gene matches. Germline CDR1 SQVTM, CDR2 ANQGSEA. The CDR3 extends over 15 amino acids.

Only one count was recorded for this clonotype. The V and J genes are TRBV20-1 and TRBJ2-5; the match to TRBD2 covers 14 bases. CDR1 DFQATT and CDR2 SNEGSKA come from the germline V gene (reference sequence). J gave up 4 bases and V 0 bases, and 10 bases lay outside the gene matches. The CDR3 loop spans 18 amino acids. CDR3 residues: CSARDNTQGTSGRETQYF. CDR3 coding DNA: TGCAGTGCTAGAGATAACACACAGGGGACTAGCGGGAGAGAGACCCAGTACTTC.

This clonotype was counted many times. This chain connects TRBV9 to TRBJ1-2; no clear D gene. Germline V gives CDR1 SGDLS, CDR2 YYNGEE. The CDR3 contains 12 residues. The V and J ends lost 3 bases and 11 bases respectively, with 14 bases between them. This CDR3 reads CASSAPRRNYTF. CDR3 sequence (DNA): TGTGCCAGCAGCGCCCCTAGGCGGAATTACACCTTC.

This clonotype has at least ten counts. V is TRBV5-8 and J is TRBJ2-3; 9 bases agree with TRBD1. Germline CDR1 SGHTS, CDR2 YDEGEE. Unmatched junction bases numbered 15, after V lost 0 bases and J lost 1 base. CDR3 size: 20 residues. CDR3 nucleotide sequence: TGTGCCAGCAGCTTGGAACGCTCAGGTACAGGGGGCGTCGGCACAGATACGCAGTATTTT. Translated: CASSLERSGTGGVGTDTQYF.

The chain has TRBV20-1 and TRBJ2-5; perhaps TRBD1 as D (6 bases). This CDR3 comprises 14 residues. V lost 3 bases, J lost 5 bases, and 16 bases lay in between. CDR1 is DFQATT and CDR2 is SNEGSKA in the germline V gene (reference sequence). In nucleotides, the CDR3 is TGCAGTGCTAGGGTCACAGGGTCTCGGGAGACCCAGTACTTC. This codes for CSARVTGSRETQYF.

V is TRBV7-8 and J is TRBJ1-5, with 9 bases fitting TRBD1. Germline V gene lookup returns CDR1 SGHVS and CDR2 FQNEAQ. The CDR3 length is 14 residues. After removal of 5 bases from V and 4 bases from J, the junction contained 3 bases not matched to a gene. The CDR3 DNA is TGTGCCAGCAGCGCAGGACAGGGGAATCAGCCCCAGCATTTT. This codes for CASSAGQGNQPQHF. Looking up the rest from reference TRBV7-8 and TRBJ1-5 gives the full variable domain: GAGVSQSPRYKVAKRGQDVALRCDPISGHVSLFWYQQALGQGPEFLTYFQNEAQLDKSGLPSDRFFAERPEGSVSTLKIQRTQQEDSAVYLCASSAGQGNQPQHFGDGTRLSIL.

This chain connects TRBV20-1 to TRBJ1-2; tentatively, D is TRBD1 (6 bases). V was shortened by 5 bases and J by 4 bases, with 17 bases between the two germline ends. The CDR3 runs to 14 residues. Germline CDR1 reads DFQATT; CDR2 reads SNEGSKA (reference sequence). CDR3 in amino acids: CSASQGTLGYGYTF. Written as DNA, the CDR3 is TGCAGTGCTTCCCAGGGGACGCTAGGCTATGGCTACACCTTC.

In its sample, this clonotype ranks as medium-sized. The rearrangement joins TRBV2 to TRBJ2-7; possible D gene TRBD2, 5 bases. This CDR3 has 15 residues. The germline CDR1 and CDR2 sequences are SNHLY and FYNNEI. V was shortened by 6 bases and J by 4 bases, with 19 bases between the two germline ends. CDR3 DNA: TGTGCCAGCAGCCGAATACTTGAGGAGGCTTACGAGCAGTACTTC. Residues: CASSRILEEAYEQYF.

The V gene is TRBV2, the J gene TRBJ1-2, with D possibly TRBD1 on 6 matching bases. This CDR3 is built from 14 residues. Between the trimmed V and J ends, which lost 6 bases and 5 bases, there was a span of 16 bases. CDR1 is SNHLY, CDR2 FYNNEI, per germline. CDR3 DNA sequence: TGTGCCAGCAGCCCCGACGGGACACCTTATGGCTACACCTTC. Its translation: CASSPDGTPYGYTF.

This chain joins TRBV20-1 and TRBJ2-4; tentative D call: TRBD1 (6 bases). This CDR3 region has 15 residues. The germline gives CDR1 DFQATT, CDR2 SNEGSKA (reference sequence). Trimming pared 2 bases from V and 3 bases from J, leaving 14 bases between. The CDR3 reads CSARKQGVDKNIQYF. Written as DNA, the CDR3 is TGCAGTGCTAGAAAACAGGGAGTCGACAAAAACATTCAGTACTTC.

The chain has TRBV9 and TRBJ2-2; maybe TRBD2 (5 bases). In germline, CDR1 is SGDLS, CDR2 YYNGEE. The CDR3 loop spans 16 amino acids. V was cut by 0 bases and J by 1 base, with 10 bases left in between. For the CDR3, the DNA is TGTGCCAGCAGCGTAGCTGGAGCGGTGAACACCGGGGAGCTGTTTTTT. Its translation is CASSVAGAVNTGELFF.

The V gene is TRBV12-3 or TRBV12-4, the J gene TRBJ1-2, with unresolved D. The CDR3 sequence is 12 residues long. V gave up 5 bases and J gave up 12 bases, with 16 bases separating them. This CDR3 is CASSSLAWEHTF. CDR3 sequence (DNA): TGTGCCAGCAGTAGTCTAGCGTGGGAGCACACCTTC.

The sample holds many counts of this clonotype. The V gene is TRBV20-1, the J gene TRBJ2-7; no firm D call. Germline V gene sequence: CDR1 DFQATT, CDR2 SNEGSKA (reference sequence). The CDR3 loop spans 11 amino acids. Trimming cost V 6 bases and J 4 bases, with 10 bases left between them. CDR3: CSAPDGYEQYF. The CDR3 nucleotides read TGCAGTGCCCCCGACGGATACGAGCAGTACTTC.

This chain connects TRBV7-2 to TRBJ1-6, with TRBD1 matching 8 bases. CDR3 length: 13 amino acids. The V gene end was trimmed by 5 bases and the J gene end by 9 bases; junction bases not matched to a gene: 3. The germline V gene has CDR1 SGHTA and CDR2 FQGNSA. The CDR3 nucleotides are TGTGCCAGCAGCCCCACAGGGGGTTCACCCCTCCACTTT. It yields the protein CASSPTGGSPLHF.

This chain uses TRBV2 with TRBJ1-1; possibly TRBD1 for D (5 bases). This CDR3 comprises 14 residues. Germline CDR1 reads SNHLY; CDR2 reads FYNNEI. V lost 4 bases and J lost 5, with 14 bases in between. DNA of the CDR3: TGTGCCAGCAGTGTCCAGGGATCGGGGACTGAAGCTTTCTTT. Its protein is CASSVQGSGTEAFF.

Ten or more counts support this clonotype. The chain uses TRBV5-5 and TRBJ2-7; D not certain. The CDR3 sequence is 12 residues long. From germline, CDR1 is SGHKS and CDR2 YYEKEE (reference sequence). V shed 3 bases and J shed 11 bases, with 15 bases lying between them. In nucleotides, the CDR3 is TGTGCCAGCAGCTCAAACCAATTACGGGAGTACTTC. This sequence encodes CASSSNQLREYF.

The J gene is TRBJ2-1, the V gene TRBV7-9, with D unclear. CDR3 length: 14 amino acids. The V end lost 5 bases, the J end lost 2 bases, and 10 bases lay between the germline ends. Germline CDR1 reads SEHNR; CDR2 reads FQNEAQ (reference sequence). The CDR3 protein is CASSQTRAYNEQFF. The CDR3 nucleotides are TGTGCCAGCAGCCAAACAAGAGCCTACAATGAGCAGTTCTTC.

The chain employs TRBV20-1 and TRBJ1-2; 8 positions agree with TRBD1. The CDR3 has 14 residues. The ends lost 3 bases at V and 7 bases at J; junction bases unmatched: 10. Germline lookup yields CDR1 DFQATT and CDR2 SNEGSKA (reference sequence). In DNA form, the CDR3 reads TGCAGTGCTAGTAAGGACCCGACAGGGGTTGGCTACACCTTC. Its protein product is CSASKDPTGVGYTF.

The rearrangement links TRBV5-4 to TRBJ2-1, with D unclear. The CDR3 totals 12 residues. Germline-derived CDR1 and CDR2 are SGHNT and YYREEE (reference sequence). Trimming pared 4 bases from V and 8 bases from J, leaving 10 bases between. CDR3 residues: CASSQGFYEQFF. CDR3 coding DNA: TGTGCCAGCAGCCAAGGTTTCTATGAGCAGTTCTTC.

This clonotype was seen repeatedly, ten times or more. This sequence joins TRBV19 and TRBJ2-7, with TRBD1 identical over 7 bases. Trimming took 6 bases from V and 2 from J; bases not matched to a gene: 7. Germline CDR1 reads LNHDA; CDR2 reads SQIVND (reference sequence). This CDR3 region has 14 residues. The CDR3 DNA follows: TGTGCCAGTAGCGGACCGGGACAGACCTACGAGCAGTACTTC. It translates to CASSGPGQTYEQYF.

This clonotype has only a few counts. The V call is TRBV7-8, the J call TRBJ1-1; 9 nucleotides match TRBD1. Germline loops: CDR1 SGHVS, CDR2 FQNEAQ. V lost 5 bases to trimming and J lost 1 base; unmatched junction nucleotides: 5. The CDR3 sequence is 15 residues long. The DNA for the CDR3 is TGTGCCAGCAGCCGATCGACAGGGGGGAACACTGAAGCTTTCTTT. Translating gives CASSRSTGGNTEAFF.

In this sample, this clonotype turned up many times. This chain uses TRBV5-8 with TRBJ2-7; no definite D call. The CDR3 length is 15 residues. The germline V gene has CDR1 SGHTS and CDR2 YDEGEE. Trimming stripped 2 bases from V and 3 bases from J, with 15 bases between. The DNA of the CDR3 is TGTGCCAGCAGCTTTTCACGGCGACTTGACTACGAGCAGTACTTC. This encodes CASSFSRRLDYEQYF.

This clonotype was observed a single time. This rearrangement joins TRBV20-1 to TRBJ1-6, with D hard to call. The germline V and J ends were trimmed by 1 base and 10 bases, with 17 bases remaining between them. Germline V gene data show CDR1 as DFQATT and CDR2 as SNEGSKA (reference sequence). The CDR3 consists of 15 residues. The CDR3 here is CSARVPGKEESPLHF. The DNA for the CDR3 is TGCAGTGCTAGAGTCCCGGGGAAGGAAGAATCACCCCTCCACTTT.

In the case of this clonotype: The junction does not match germline at one end; this may be a read error. V is TRBV6-5 and J is TRBJ2-7; TRBD2 aligns across 11 bases. The CDR3 sequence is 15 residues long. Per the germline V gene, CDR1 is MNHEY and CDR2 is SVGAGI. The CDR3 DNA reads as TGTGCCAGCAGTGACTCCGCTAGCGGGGGGCCCGGGATTTCATTC. Residues: CASSDSASGGPGISF.